Below, 2 T cell receptor beta chains from the same sample are listed, as sequenced in a study of cytomegalovirus exposure and HLA in healthy donors. Libraries were prepared by immunoSEQ multiplex PCR; TCRdb keeps only in-frame clonotypes and omits some of them. This table has approximately 140,000 clones, around 87% appearing once. What was sequenced was PBMCs. These receptor sequences come from a man between 18 and 29 years old in good health and CMV-seropositive.

This chain uses TRBV6-6 with TRBJ1-6; no clear D gene. This CDR3 is built from 13 residues. V lost 0 bases and J lost 7, with 4 bases in between. Germline CDR1 MNHNY, CDR2 SVGAGI (reference sequence). CDR3 residues: CASSYSANSPLHF. The CDR3, as DNA: TGTGCCAGCAGTTACTCAGCCAATTCACCCCTCCACTTT.

The chain combines TRBV7-6 with TRBJ2-2; 8 nucleotides match TRBD1. Germline V gene lookup returns CDR1 SGHVS and CDR2 FNYEAQ. The CDR3 runs to 16 residues. V lost 3 bases and J lost 4; bases outside the gene matches: 7. The CDR3 coding sequence is TGTGCCAGCAGCTTCCGGCAGGGGGCCGGCACCGGGGAGCTGTTTTTT. It specifies CASSFRQGAGTGELFF.